Listed below are T cell receptor beta chains from one sample, sequenced in a study of response to subunit inactivated influenza vaccine. From the RT-PCR reads, TCRdb called clonotypes with MiXCR, one entry per CDR3 protein. The sample holds about 800,000 distinct CDR3 sequences; about 20% are singletons and the top ten take 10%. The sample in question was PBMCs from blood, obtained about 5 days after vaccination. These receptors all stem from a man aged 50-59 years who received an inactivated influenza vaccine. CDR3s include the opening cysteine and the closing phenylalanine or tryptophan. The D gene is left open where the match is weak. Size values are once, few and many counts, or a class for expanded clones, and some rows have none.

j_call d_call clone_size v_call cdr3_nt cdr3_aa
TRBJ2-5 TRBD1 NA TRBV15 TGTGCCACCACGCGACAGGGCGACGAGACCCAGTACTTC CATTRQGDETQYF
TRBJ2-3 NA few TRBV18 TGTGCCAGCTCACCACCTGGCCTCTGGGTCACAGATACGCAGTATTTT CASSPPGLWVTDTQYF
TRBJ2-7 TRBD2 NA TRBV27 TGTGCCAGCAGCCAGCGGGAGGCATACGAGCAGTACTTC CASSQREAYEQYF
TRBJ1-2 TRBD1 many TRBV5-6 TGTGCCAGCAGAGCAACAGGGGGTCACTATGGCTACACCTTC CASRATGGHYGYTF
TRBJ1-2 TRBD1 few TRBV3-1 TGTGCCAGCAGTCGACAGGGACCTAACTATGGCTACACCTTC CASSRQGPNYGYTF
TRBJ2-5 NA NA TRBV7-9 TGTGCCAGCATCGCGGGGGCCGGGAAGACCCAGTACTTC CASIAGAGKTQYF
TRBJ2-7 TRBD1 few TRBV5-6 TGTGCCAGCAGCTCTGGAGGGACAGGGCTCTACGAGCAGTACTTC CASSSGGTGLYEQYF
TRBJ2-1 NA NA TRBV24-1 TGTGCCACCAGTCCATCCGGGGCGCTAACCTACAATGAGCAGTTCTTC CATSPSGALTYNEQFF
TRBJ2-3 NA few TRBV29-1 TGCAGCGCCAGTGTCACGGGCCGCACAGATACGCAGTATTTT CSASVTGRTDTQYF
TRBJ1-5 NA few TRBV28 TGTGCCAGCAGTTTATACGACACCGGACTGTATAGCAATCAGCCCCAGCATTTT CASSLYDTGLYSNQPQHF
TRBJ2-3 NA NA TRBV10-1 TGCGCCAGCAGTGAATACGGGCCTACGACAGATACGCAGTATTTT CASSEYGPTTDTQYF
TRBJ2-3 NA NA TRBV6-1 TGTGCCAGCAGCTTCGTTGGGGGTCCCACAGATACGCAGTATTTT CASSFVGGPTDTQYF
TRBJ1-4 TRBD1 NA TRBV9 TGTGCCAGCAGCGTGGGACAGGGGGCCGGAAAACTGTTTTTT CASSVGQGAGKLFF
TRBJ2-7 NA few TRBV11-1 TGTGCCAGCAGCTCGTTAGGACAGGCCAGACTAGCCGTTGCCTACGAGCAGTACTTC CASSSLGQARLAVAYEQYF
TRBJ2-3 TRBD1 NA TRBV7-2 TGTGCCAGCAGCGGAACCTCAGGGGGCGTCACAGATACGCAGTATTTT CASSGTSGGVTDTQYF
TRBJ2-2 NA NA TRBV20-1 TGCAGTGCTAGAGAGGGACTCGACTTCACCGGGGAGCTGTTTTTT CSAREGLDFTGELFF
TRBJ2-3 NA NA TRBV5-1 TGCGCCAGCAGCTTGGGTCCCACCGGTACGCAGTATTTT CASSLGPTGTQYF
TRBJ2-2 NA NA TRBV2 TGTGCCAGCAGTGATCTCCCGAGGGCCGGGGAGCTGTTTTTT CASSDLPRAGELFF
TRBJ2-5 NA many TRBV29-1 TGCAGCGTTCAACCCCAAGAGACCCAGTACTTC CSVQPQETQYF
TRBJ2-1 TRBD1 many TRBV12-3/TRBV12-4 TGTGCCAGCAGTCCGACCGGGACAGGGACCAATGAGCAGTTCTTC CASSPTGTGTNEQFF
TRBJ2-1 NA NA TRBV28 TGTGCCAGCAGCCAACCGGGATCGAGGGGTTCCTACAATGAGCAGTTCTTC CASSQPGSRGSYNEQFF
TRBJ2-3 NA NA TRBV6-5 TGTGCCAGCAGTTATTCCCCAGGCACCACAGATACGCAGTATTTT CASSYSPGTTDTQYF
TRBJ2-7 TRBD2 few TRBV29-1 TGCAGCGTTGTAGGACTAGAGTTCGAGCAGTACTTC CSVVGLEFEQYF
TRBJ2-2 TRBD1 NA TRBV28 TGTGCCAGCAGTCTACCTAGAACCGGGACAGCGAACACCGGGGAGCTGTTTTTT CASSLPRTGTANTGELFF
TRBJ2-5 TRBD1 few TRBV12-3/TRBV12-4 TGTGCCAGCAGTTGGACAGGGGTACAAGAGACCCAGTACTTC CASSWTGVQETQYF
TRBJ2-7 TRBD1 NA TRBV10-3 TGTGCCATCAGTGTCGCGGAGACAGGGGCCTACGAGCAGTACTTC CAISVAETGAYEQYF
TRBJ1-1 NA NA TRBV28 TGTGCCAGCAGTTGGACATGGGAAGCTTTCTTT CASSWTWEAFF
TRBJ2-1 NA many TRBV9 TGTGCCAGCAGCTTAACAGAATACAATGAGCAGTTCTTC CASSLTEYNEQFF
TRBJ2-7 TRBD2 NA TRBV28 TGTGCCACCATCCGGGAGGGGGCCTACGAGCAGTACTTC CATIREGAYEQYF
TRBJ1-3 NA NA TRBV5-5 TGTGCCAGCAGCTTGGTAGTGGGGATGACTGGAAACACCATATATTTT CASSLVVGMTGNTIYF
TRBJ1-3 TRBD1 few TRBV18 TGTGCCAGCTCAGCGGGACAGCTCTCTGGAAACACCATATATTTT CASSAGQLSGNTIYF
TRBJ2-7 NA few TRBV28 TGTGCCAGCAGTTTTCCGGGACCTAGCGCTTACCCTTATCGTCCCTACGAGCAGTACTTC CASSFPGPSAYPYRPYEQYF
TRBJ1-2 NA NA TRBV3-1 TGTGCCAGCAGCCCAAACCTGATCTATGGCTACACCTTC CASSPNLIYGYTF
TRBJ2-4 NA NA TRBV6-1 TGTGCCAGCAGTGAAATCTCGATTCCGCGTCAAGGCATTCAGTACTTC CASSEISIPRQGIQYF
TRBJ2-1 NA few TRBV5-1 TGCGCCAGCAGCTTGGAAGGACAACCCTACAATGAGCAGTTCTTC CASSLEGQPYNEQFF
TRBJ2-3 NA NA TRBV4-3 TGCGCCAGCAGCCCGGGGACGGGGGATGGTACGCAGTATTTT CASSPGTGDGTQYF
TRBJ1-5 NA NA TRBV20-1 TGCAGTGCTAGATCAGGGGCGAATCGCCAGCCCCAGCATTTT CSARSGANRQPQHF
TRBJ2-1 NA NA TRBV11-1 TGTGCCAGCAGCTTAGCAATTGTCGGAGGGGTTGGGGACAATGAGCAGTTCTTC CASSLAIVGGVGDNEQFF
TRBJ2-1 NA NA TRBV30 TGTGCCTGGAGTGGTCTCTACAATGAGCAGTTCTTC CAWSGLYNEQFF
TRBJ2-5 TRBD1 NA TRBV10-3 TGTGCCATCAGGGGGGACAGGGGGCGTGAGACCCAGTACTTC CAIRGDRGRETQYF
TRBJ1-2 NA NA TRBV6-5 TGTGCCAGCAGTTATACAGGACGCGAGGGCTACACCTTC CASSYTGREGYTF
TRBJ2-5 NA NA TRBV29-1 TGCAGCGTTGAACCGGAAAACCAAGAGACCCAGTACTTC CSVEPENQETQYF
TRBJ1-2 NA NA TRBV6-2/TRBV6-3 TGTGCCAGCAGTTACGACGGGCAATATGGCTACACCTTC CASSYDGQYGYTF
TRBJ1-1 NA many TRBV20-1 TGCAGTGCTACGGACCGCTTGGGCACTGAAGCTTTCTTT CSATDRLGTEAFF